The rows below give T cell receptor beta chains drawn from one sample of a study of T cell responses to AZD1222 COVID-19 vaccine. Produced via immunoSEQ multiplex PCR; TCRdb's table is partial and in-frame only. The data show some 170,000 clones, about 89% seen once. Sample: peripheral blood, taken on day 0 of AZD1222 vaccination. The receptors come from an adult in good health. CDR3s include the opening cysteine and the closing phenylalanine or tryptophan. The D gene is left open where the match is weak. Clone size is shown for a subset of rows, as once, few, many or a class of expanded clone.

D | J | size | V | DNA | CDR3
NA | TRBJ2-1 | NA | TRBV13 | TGTGCCAGCAGCCAAGTCCATGAGCAGTTCTTC | CASSQVHEQFF
TRBD2 | TRBJ2-2 | NA | TRBV9 | TGTGCCAGCAGCGCTTCCGGGGGGGCGAACACCGGGGAGCTGTTTTTT | CASSASGGANTGELFF
NA | TRBJ1-1 | NA | TRBV6-6 | TGTGCCAGCGTCCCAGGACGGAGCTCTGAAGCTTTCTTT | CASVPGRSSEAFF
TRBD2 | TRBJ2-1 | NA | TRBV7-3 | TGTGCCAGCAGCTCTTCTAGCGGGGGGCTATACAATGAGCAGTTCTTC | CASSSSSGGLYNEQFF
TRBD2 | TRBJ2-2 | NA | TRBV28 | TGTGCCAGCACCACGCGGACTAGCGGGCGGCGGGAGCTGTTTTTT | CASTTRTSGRRELFF
NA | TRBJ1-2 | NA | TRBV7-8 | TGTGCCAGCAGCCCAATAACCGGGCCTCTCGGCTACACCTTC | CASSPITGPLGYTF
NA | TRBJ1-5 | few | TRBV4-1 | TGCGCCAGCAGCCAAGTCCCACCCGGGACTGGGAATCAGCCCCAGCATTTT | CASSQVPPGTGNQPQHF
NA | TRBJ1-1 | NA | TRBV29-1 | TGCAGCGTGTATGGTGGCACTGAAGCTTTCTTT | CSVYGGTEAFF
NA | TRBJ2-7 | once | TRBV18 | TGTGCCAGCTCTACCGGGGGACGCCACGAGCAGTACTTC | CASSTGGRHEQYF
NA | TRBJ2-7 | NA | TRBV29-1 | TGCAGCGTTCTACCAGGGGTTGGGACCTACGAGCAGTACTTC | CSVLPGVGTYEQYF
TRBD2 | TRBJ2-1 | NA | TRBV5-1 | TGCGCCAGCAGCAGGACTAGCGGGAGGTCGGATGAGCAGTTCTTC | CASSRTSGRSDEQFF
NA | TRBJ2-7 | few | TRBV9 | TGTGCCAGCAGCCCCCATGATCAGGGTGGCGTCTACGGGGGCGAGCAGTACTTC | CASSPHDQGGVYGGEQYF
NA | TRBJ1-2 | NA | TRBV7-8 | TGTGCCAGCAGCTTAGGGCAAGGTGAAAGTGGCTACACCTTC | CASSLGQGESGYTF
TRBD1 | TRBJ1-2 | NA | TRBV19 | TGTGCCAGTGCCTCCCAGACAGGGGATTATGGCTACACCTTC | CASASQTGDYGYTF
NA | TRBJ1-1 | NA | TRBV11-2 | TGTGCCAGCAGCTTAACCCGGGGACTAGGCGCTGAAGCTTTCTTT | CASSLTRGLGAEAFF
NA | TRBJ1-1 | NA | TRBV10-3 | TGTGCCATCAGTGGGGGGGGAAGCACTGAAGCTTTCTTT | CAISGGGSTEAFF
TRBD2 | TRBJ2-7 | NA | TRBV4-1 | TGCGCCAGCAGCCGCTCAGCGGGGTACGAGCAGTACTTC | CASSRSAGYEQYF
TRBD2 | TRBJ2-3 | NA | TRBV11-3 | TGTGCCAGCAGCCGCCGGCAAGCGGGGAGGGGTTCAGATACGCAGTATTTT | CASSRRQAGRGSDTQYF
TRBD1 | TRBJ1-5 | NA | TRBV6-5 | TGTGCCAGCAGACCGGGAGACAGGGTTCAGCCCCAGCATTTT | CASRPGDRVQPQHF
TRBD1 | TRBJ1-1 | NA | TRBV14 | TGTGCCAGCAGCCAAGCCCGGACAGGGAATACTGAAGCTTTCTTT | CASSQARTGNTEAFF
NA | TRBJ1-1 | NA | TRBV2 | TGTGCCAGCAATTTCAGGCCCCAGGTCACTGAAGCTTTCTTT | CASNFRPQVTEAFF
NA | TRBJ2-6 | NA | TRBV27 | TGTGCCAGCACCAGACTAGGGGCCAACGTCCTGACTTTC | CASTRLGANVLTF
NA | TRBJ2-1 | NA | TRBV3-1/TRBV3-2 | TGTGCCAGCAGCCAAGCTCGCGGGTGGGGCTACAATGAGCAGTTCTTC | CASSQARGWGYNEQFF
NA | TRBJ2-1 | NA | TRBV6-5 | TGTGCCAGCAGTTACTCGCCTGGGGACTACAATGAGCAGTTCTTC | CASSYSPGDYNEQFF
NA | TRBJ1-1 | NA | TRBV6-4 | TGTGCCAGCAGTGACAGGGCCAACACTGAAGCTTTCTTT | CASSDRANTEAFF
NA | TRBJ1-5 | NA | TRBV6-6 | TGTGCCAGCAGACAGAAACAGGGTAGCAATCAGCCCCAGCATTTT | CASRQKQGSNQPQHF
NA | TRBJ1-4 | NA | TRBV18 | TGTGCCAGCTCACTCGAGAGGACGCAGAATGAAAAACTGTTTTTT | CASSLERTQNEKLFF
NA | TRBJ1-1 | NA | TRBV20-1 | TGCAGTGCCCCGGGTGTTACTGAAGCTTTCTTT | CSAPGVTEAFF
NA | TRBJ2-7 | NA | TRBV28 | TGTGCCAGCAGTTCAGGGAACTCCTACGAGCAGTACTTC | CASSSGNSYEQYF
NA | TRBJ2-2 | NA | TRBV25-1 | TGTGCCAGCAGGGCCCCTGGTCGAGGGGCCTCAGGCGGGGAGCTGTTTTTT | CASRAPGRGASGGELFF
NA | TRBJ2-5 | NA | TRBV2 | TGTGCCAGCAGCTCCGACTCGTCCCAGACCCAGTACTTC | CASSSDSSQTQYF
TRBD1 | TRBJ1-6 | NA | TRBV11-3 | TGTGCCAGCAGCGGAGACAGGGATTCACCCCTCCACTTT | CASSGDRDSPLHF
NA | TRBJ1-3 | NA | TRBV27 | TGTGCCAGCAGTTTATGGACGATGCCCAGGCCCAAGTCATCCGGAAACACCATATATTTT | CASSLWTMPRPKSSGNTIYF
NA | TRBJ2-2 | NA | TRBV3-1/TRBV3-2 | TGTGCCAGCAGCCGCCGTCGGGCGGGGAACACCGGGGAGCTGTTTTTT | CASSRRRAGNTGELFF
NA | TRBJ1-1 | NA | TRBV6-1 | TGTGCCAGCAGTGAGGAGGGCGGTACTGAAGCTTTCTTT | CASSEEGGTEAFF